A single sample is the source of the 2 T cell receptor beta chains below, sequenced in a study of shared clonotypes between healthy human individuals. Method: immunoSEQ multiplex PCR; TCRdb's copy keeps in-frame clones and lacks some. The table includes 2 million to 2.5 million clones, 80% to 95% detected once. The sample was naive CD4+ T cells from PBMCs. Subset specified: CD45RA+ positively selected. The receptors were sampled from a man between 18 and 29 years old in good health. Some clones in this sample may be carry-over from other donors' samples.

In this sample, this clone turned up once. V is TRBV30 and J is TRBJ2-3; 9 nucleotides agree with TRBD1. The CDR3 runs to 15 residues. The J segment lost 2 bases and the V segment lost 7 bases, leaving 10 bases of the junction unmatched. CDR1 and CDR2 from the germline V gene are GTSNPN and SVGIG (reference sequence). Written as DNA, the CDR3 is TGTGCCTCAAAACAGGGGGCGTTTCTCACAGATACGCAGTATTTT. Amino acid sequence: CASKQGAFLTDTQYF.

This clone was seen repeatedly, ten times or more. The sample contains more than one DNA sequence encoding this CDR3. The chain couples TRBV7-9 to TRBJ1-5, with D perhaps TRBD1 (5 bases). The CDR3 sequence is 12 residues long. Germline CDR1 SEHNR, CDR2 FQNEAQ (reference sequence). With 5 bases removed from V and 5 bases from J, the gap between germline ends came to 7 bases. The CDR3 region has the DNA TGTGCCAGCAGCCGGGGGGATCAGCCCCAGCATTTT. Translating gives CASSRGDQPQHF.